These 24 T cell receptor beta chains were all obtained from the same sample, sequenced in a study of blood T cells in healthy people across ages. A sample-barcoded 5' primer and a J-beta primer mix were used in a second PCR of roughly 7 to 11 cycles. One entry per CDR3 protein, called by TCRdb with MiXCR from the 5' RACE reads. Here the sample spans 600,000 or so distinct CDR3 sequences, 25% to 30% being singletons. Sequencing was done on a sample of blood. The receptor set was obtained from a woman of 80 years or more in good health.

This clonotype showed up just a few times. A much larger clone lies a single base off, so this may be a read error. This chain joins TRBV7-9 and TRBJ2-1; D is uncertain. Germline CDR1 reads SEHNR; CDR2 reads FQNEAQ (reference sequence). V lost 1 base, J lost 7 bases, and 8 bases lay in between. The CDR3 loop spans 13 amino acids. The CDR3 bases are TGTGCCAGCAGCTTAGGGGCTTGTAATGAGCAGTTCTTC. Protein: CASSLGACNEQFF.

Regarding this clonotype: A read error may explain this, as a much larger clone is one base away. The chain couples TRBV6-5 to TRBJ2-5; D uncertain. Germline V CDR1 and CDR2: MNHEY, SVGAGI. The CDR3 sequence is 17 residues long. V gave up 0 bases and J gave up 1 base, with 15 bases separating them. DNA for the CDR3: TGTGCCAGCAGTTACTCGGTCCCGAGATCGGGCCAAGAGACCCAGTACTTC. Its protein is CASSYSVPRSGQETQYF.

The chain couples TRBV20-1 to TRBJ2-7; 7 positions agree with TRBD2. The germline gives CDR1 DFQATT, CDR2 SNEGSKA (reference sequence). This CDR3 comprises 14 residues. Trimming took 1 base from V and 1 from J; bases not matched to a gene: 4. The CDR3 loop is CSARGGGNSYEQYF. The CDR3 DNA is TGCAGTGCTAGAGGGGGGGGAAATTCCTACGAGCAGTACTTC.

This clonotype occurred once. The J gene is TRBJ2-5, the V gene TRBV30; D call uncertain. CDR3 length: 12 amino acids. CDR1 is GTSNPN and CDR2 is SVGIG in the germline V gene (reference sequence). Trimming stripped 0 bases from V and 5 bases from J, with 7 bases between. The CDR3 reads CAWSVAEETQYF. The DNA for the CDR3 is TGTGCCTGGAGTGTAGCAGAGGAGACCCAGTACTTC.

This rearrangement joins TRBV20-1 to TRBJ2-7, with D maybe TRBD2 (6 bases). Germline V gene lookup returns CDR1 DFQATT and CDR2 SNEGSKA (reference sequence). CDR3 length equals 13 residues. The germline V and J ends were trimmed by 5 bases and 0 bases, with 11 bases remaining between them. CDR3 in amino acids: CSAAGGPSYEQYF. In nucleotides, the CDR3 is TGCAGTGCTGCCGGAGGGCCCTCCTACGAGCAGTACTTC.

This clonotype came up many times. CDR3 in amino acids: CASSSDREQETQYF. The CDR3 region has the DNA TGTGCCAGCAGCTCCGACAGGGAACAGGAGACCCAGTACTTC. V gene TRBV7-2 combines with J gene TRBJ2-5; 7 positions match TRBD1. The germline CDR1 and CDR2 sequences are SGHTA and FQGNSA. There are 14 residues in the CDR3. The V gene end was trimmed by 4 bases and the J gene end by 5 bases; junction bases not matched to a gene: 7.

The chain is built from TRBV4-3 and TRBJ1-5, with D tentatively TRBD1 (6 bases). The CDR3 covers 16 residues. V gave up 4 bases and J gave up 4 bases, with 17 bases separating them. In germline, CDR1 is LGHNA, CDR2 YSLEER. The CDR3 DNA sequence: TGCGCCAGCAGCCTTTTTCACAGGGACGGGAATCAGCCCCAGCATTTT. Translated, it gives CASSLFHRDGNQPQHF.

This clonotype was observed a few times. Being one base from a much bigger clone, this may be a read error. The chain is built from TRBV7-2 and TRBJ2-3; 7 bases are shared with TRBD1. Germline V CDR1 and CDR2: SGHTA, FQGNSA. J gave up 10 bases and V 3 bases, and 13 bases lay outside the gene matches. This CDR3 is built from 15 residues. The CDR3 region has the DNA TGTGCCAGCAGCTTGTTGGGACAGCGTATTTATGCGCAGTATTTT. Amino acids: CASSLLGQRIYAQYF.

This clonotype was found once. A much larger clone differs from this one at a single base, so this may be a read error. This chain joins TRBV30 and TRBJ2-1, with D possibly TRBD2 on 5 matching bases. Between the trimmed V and J ends, which lost 3 bases and 9 bases, there was a span of 9 bases. Germline assignment: CDR1 GTSNPN and CDR2 SVGIG (reference sequence). This CDR3 is 11 amino acids long. The CDR3 loop is CAWSLRGEQFF. The CDR3 DNA is TGTGCCTGGAGCCTCCGGGGTGAGCAGTTCTTC.

V and J are TRBV6-1 and TRBJ2-4, with D possibly being TRBD1 or TRBD2 (7 bases each). Germline V gives CDR1 MNHNS, CDR2 SASEGT. V lost 6 bases, J lost 2 bases, and 14 bases lay in between. The CDR3 totals 15 residues. CDR3 amino acids: CASSQGGATKNIQYF. CDR3 in DNA: TGTGCCAGCAGCCAGGGGGGGGCGACCAAAAACATTCAGTACTTC.

As for this clonotype: A clone one base away is much larger, so this may be a read error. The rearrangement uses TRBV14 and TRBJ2-7; 8 bases fit TRBD2. Germline V gene lookup returns CDR1 SGHDN and CDR2 FVKESK. V trimming: 4 bases; J trimming: 7 bases; junction bases outside the gene matches: 21. This CDR3 contains 18 residues. The CDR3 bases are TGTGCCAGCAGCCCCGTAAGTGGCGGGGGGCTAATTTACAATGAGCAGTACTTC. Translated, it gives CASSPVSGGGLIYNEQYF.

Comments on this clonotype: A much larger clone is a single base away; this may be a read error. The chain has TRBV20-1 and TRBJ1-2; D possibly corresponds to TRBD1 (5 bases). Germline V CDR1 and CDR2: DFQATT, SNEGSKA (reference sequence). This CDR3 is built from 14 residues. The CDR3 DNA reads as TGCAGTGCTACCGAGGACACTAAGTCGTATGACTACACCTTC. Translating gives CSATEDTKSYDYTF.

Regarding this clonotype: This may come from a read error, since a much larger clone is one base off. CDR3 nucleotides: TGTGCCAGCAGCTTAGCTCCAGCGGGGGGGCAGGATACGCAGTATTTT. It is translated as CASSLAPAGGQDTQYF. The chain couples TRBV7-2 to TRBJ2-3, with 10 bases lining up with TRBD2. Germline values: CDR1 SGHTA, CDR2 FQGNSA. V lost 0 bases and J lost 6; bases outside the gene matches: 6. CDR3 size: 16 residues. Together with reference TRBV7-2 and TRBJ2-3, the CDR3 gives the full variable domain: GAGVSQSPSNKVTEKGKDVELRCDPISGHTALYWYRQSLGQGLEFLIYFQGNSAPDKSGLPSDRFSAERTGGSVSTLTIQRTQQEDSAVYLCASSLAPAGGQDTQYFGPGTRLTVL.

There are many counts of this clonotype. This chain connects TRBV5-8 to TRBJ2-1; D gene uncertain. Germline CDR1 is SGHTS and CDR2 is YDEGEE. The CDR3 consists of 14 residues. The V end was cut by 4 bases, the J end by 0 bases, with 8 bases between. The DNA of the CDR3 is TGTGCCAGCAGCGGACGGAGCTCCTACAATGAGCAGTTCTTC. Its protein product is CASSGRSSYNEQFF.

This clonotype was picked up many times. Here the CDR3 reads CASSPMGGYANTGELFF. The DNA for the CDR3 is TGCGCCAGCAGCCCAATGGGAGGATACGCGAACACCGGGGAGCTGTTTTTT. The chain employs TRBV5-1 and TRBJ2-2; TRBD2 is a possible D gene (6 bases). V was pared by 4 bases and J by 0 bases, with 16 bases between. This CDR3 has 17 residues. Germline CDR1 reads SGHRS; CDR2 reads YFSETQ.

J is TRBJ1-2 and V is TRBV3-1; weak D call: TRBD1 (5 bases). V was trimmed by 2 bases and J by 3 bases, leaving 13 bases between them. This CDR3 region has 15 residues. CDR1 is LGHDT, CDR2 YNNKEL, per germline (reference sequence). CDR3 nucleotide sequence: TGTGCCAGCAGCCAAAACCAGGGATCGCACTATGGCTACACCTTC. Protein: CASSQNQGSHYGYTF.

The rearrangement joins TRBV30 to TRBJ1-2; TRBD1 is a possible D gene (6 bases). Germline lookup yields CDR1 GTSNPN and CDR2 SVGIG (reference sequence). The CDR3 extends over 14 amino acids. Deletions cut 0 bases from V and 8 bases from J, with 16 bases between. CDR3 nucleotide sequence: TGTGCCTGGAGTGTCGAGCAGGGGACGAGGGGCTACACCTTC. As protein: CAWSVEQGTRGYTF. Based on the CDR3 plus reference TRBV30 and TRBJ1-2, the full variable domain is SQTIHQWPATLVQPVGSPLSLECTVEGTSNPNLYWYRQAAGRGLQLLFYSVGIGQISSEVPQNLSASRPQDRQFILSSKKLLLSDSGFYLCAWSVEQGTRGYTFGSGTRLTVV.

CDR3 DNA: TGTGCCAGCTCATCCTGGAGACAAGTAGGGGACACTGAAGCTTTCTTT. It codes for CASSSWRQVGDTEAFF. The gene calls are TRBV18 and TRBJ1-1; D might be TRBD1 (5 bases). Germline V CDR1 and CDR2: KGHSH, LQKENI. The CDR3 length is 16 residues. The V gene lost 5 bases and the J gene lost 3 bases, with 19 bases spanning the gap.

This clonotype appeared many times. A read error may account for a junction end that differs from germline. The V call is TRBV6-5, the J call TRBJ1-1; D perhaps matches TRBD1 (6 bases). This CDR3 has 13 amino acids. Germline V gene data show CDR1 as MNHEY and CDR2 as SVGAGI. DNA for the CDR3: TGCGCCAGCAGTTACAGGGTTAACACTGAAGCTTTCTTT. Protein: CASSYRVNTEAFF.

Comments on this clonotype: A much more abundant neighbour one base away suggests this may be a read error. The rearrangement uses TRBV30 and TRBJ1-6; no clear D. Trimming removed 7 bases from V and 9 bases from J, with 16 bases in between. Germline values: CDR1 GTSNPN, CDR2 SVGIG (reference sequence). The CDR3 is 13 amino acids. Here the CDR3 reads CASKRQNSSPLHF. CDR3 coding DNA: TGTGCCTCCAAAAGGCAGAATAGTTCACCCCTCCACTTT.

The J gene is TRBJ1-2, the V gene TRBV10-3; D gene uncertain. Trimming removed 3 bases from V and 3 bases from J, with 20 bases in between. The CDR3 runs 17 residues. Germline CDR1 ENHRY, CDR2 SYGVKD. This CDR3 reads CAISDSRRAPFDYGYTF. CDR3 nucleotides: TGTGCCATCAGTGACTCACGGAGGGCCCCCTTTGACTATGGCTACACCTTC.

This clonotype is a singleton in its sample. A much more abundant neighbour one base away suggests this may be a read error. CDR3 sequence: CASSRAAGGIYNEQYF. CDR3 DNA sequence: TGCGCCAGCAGCCGAGCAGCGGGGGGAATATACAATGAGCAGTACTTC. This sequence joins TRBV4-1 and TRBJ2-7, with TRBD2 matching 9 bases. CDR3 length: 16 residues. V was clipped by 4 bases and J by 7 bases; unmatched bases: 14. Germline V CDR1 and CDR2: MGHRA, YSYEKL.

Many counts were recorded for this clonotype. J is TRBJ2-7 and V is TRBV3-1; the D gene is possibly TRBD2 (5 bases). The CDR3 loop spans 14 amino acids. V lost 2 bases, J lost 3 bases, and 11 bases lay in between. The germline V gene has CDR1 LGHDT and CDR2 YNNKEL (reference sequence). Written as DNA, the CDR3 is TGTGCCAGCAGCCAAAGTGAAGCGGACTACGAGCAGTACTTC. Encoded protein: CASSQSEADYEQYF.

The gene calls are TRBV11-2 and TRBJ2-5; D is ambiguous. The germline CDR1 and CDR2 sequences are SGHAT and FQNNGV. The length of the CDR3 is 14 residues. V was clipped by 1 base and J by 5 bases, with 11 bases between them. The CDR3 is CASSLGGKGETQYF. As DNA, the CDR3 is TGTGCCAGCAGCTTAGGGGGAAAAGGGGAGACCCAGTACTTC.